Shown below are 11 T cell receptor beta chains from a single sample sequenced in a study of cytomegalovirus exposure and HLA in healthy donors. PCR amplification relied on 60 Vbeta primers (plus 13 Jbeta primers). Some clones are missing from TCRdb's copy, which holds only in-frame ones; the method was immunoSEQ multiplex PCR. Of 100,000 to 150,000 clones in the sample, approximately 85% are singletons; the top ten hold approximately 8.1%. The sample taken for sequencing was PBMCs. The receptors derive from a woman aged 45-65 years in good health and CMV-seropositive.

V gene TRBV18 combines with J gene TRBJ2-1; D gene ambiguous. Deletions cut 0 bases from V and 4 bases from J, with 13 bases between. CDR1 KGHSH and CDR2 LQKENI come from the germline V gene. The CDR3 consists of 16 residues. CDR3 amino acids: CASSPPGSLLYNEQFF. The CDR3 DNA follows: TGTGCCAGCTCACCACCGGGCAGTCTGTTGTACAATGAGCAGTTCTTC.

The chain combines TRBV7-2 with TRBJ1-4; no clear D. The CDR3 totals 13 residues. Germline CDR1 reads SGHTA; CDR2 reads FQGNSA. Trimming took 5 bases from V and 5 from J, leaving 9 bases between them. The CDR3 loop is CASSRTPNEKLFF. As DNA, the CDR3 is TGTGCCAGCAGCCGTACACCAAATGAAAAACTGTTTTTT. The full variable domain, with the rest looked up from reference TRBV7-2 and TRBJ1-4, is GAGVSQSPSNKVTEKGKDVELRCDPISGHTALYWYRQSLGQGLEFLIYFQGNSAPDKSGLPSDRFSAERTGGSVSTLTIQRTQQEDSAVYLCASSRTPNEKLFFGSGTQLSVL.

The genes are TRBV25-1 and TRBJ1-1; D unclear. Germline assignment: CDR1 MGHDK and CDR2 SYGVNS. This CDR3 comprises 13 residues. Trimming left V 2 bases short and J 6 bases short, with 10 bases between. CDR3 amino acids: CASSERRAAEAFF. The CDR3 DNA reads as TGTGCCAGCAGTGAAAGGCGGGCCGCTGAAGCTTTCTTT.

The gene calls are TRBV6-5 and TRBJ1-5; TRBD1 might be the D (5 bases). Per the germline V gene, CDR1 is MNHEY and CDR2 is SVGAGI. The ends were cut back, 0 bases at V and 7 bases at J, with 10 bases in the middle. This CDR3 region has 14 residues. The CDR3: CASSYSGVGQPQHF. The DNA of the CDR3 is TGTGCCAGCAGTTACTCAGGGGTCGGGCAGCCCCAGCATTTT.

The chain carries TRBV28 and TRBJ2-7; tentative D call: TRBD1 (6 bases). The V end was cut by 4 bases, the J end by 3 bases, with 10 bases between. Germline CDR1 is MDHEN and CDR2 is SYDVKM. The CDR3 consists of 13 residues. The CDR3 region is CASSSRGGYEQYF. Written as DNA, the CDR3 is TGTGCCAGCAGTTCTCGAGGGGGCTACGAGCAGTACTTC.

V usage is TRBV9 and J usage is TRBJ1-1; 8 bases match TRBD1. The germline CDR1 and CDR2 sequences are SGDLS and YYNGEE. The V gene end was trimmed by 0 bases and the J gene end by 0 bases; junction bases not matched to a gene: 10. This CDR3 contains 18 residues. The CDR3 coding sequence is TGTGCCAGCAGCGTAGGACAGGGGCGATCATACATGAACACTGAAGCTTTCTTT. It is translated as CASSVGQGRSYMNTEAFF.

This chain links TRBV6-1 with TRBJ2-2; 11 nucleotides match TRBD2. The ends lost 7 bases at V and 3 bases at J; junction bases unmatched: 1. Germline V lookup: CDR1 MNHNS, CDR2 SASEGT. The CDR3 totals 14 residues. CDR3 nucleotide sequence: TGTGCCAGCACGGGACTAGCGGACACCGGGGAGCTGTTTTTT. This translates into CASTGLADTGELFF.

This CDR3 is CASSPPLAVQETQYF. CDR3 nucleotides: TGTGCCAGCTCACCACCGCTAGCGGTCCAAGAGACCCAGTACTTC. V usage is TRBV18 and J usage is TRBJ2-5; 7 nucleotides line up with TRBD2. Trimming at V came to 0 bases and at J to 1 base, leaving 2 bases not matched to a gene. The CDR3 extends over 15 amino acids. The germline V gene has CDR1 KGHSH and CDR2 LQKENI.

The chain is built from TRBV7-9 and TRBJ2-1, with D possibly matching TRBD2 (6 bases). The germline V and J ends were trimmed by 4 bases and 5 bases, with 15 bases remaining between them. Looked up from germline, CDR1 is SEHNR and CDR2 is FQNEAQ (reference sequence). This CDR3 region has 15 residues. The chain's CDR3 is CASSSYPSVDNEQFF. The DNA for the CDR3 is TGTGCCAGCAGCTCTTACCCTAGCGTCGACAATGAGCAGTTCTTC.

The chain recombines TRBV4-1 with TRBJ2-1, with TRBD2 identical over 12 bases. The CDR3 has 16 residues. The V segment lost 4 bases and the J segment 2 bases; nucleotides outside the gene matches: 3. In germline, CDR1 is MGHRA, CDR2 YSYEKL. CDR3 sequence: CASSPRLAGAYNEQFF. CDR3 nucleotide sequence: TGCGCCAGCAGCCCGCGACTAGCGGGAGCCTACAATGAGCAGTTCTTC.

The rearrangement joins TRBV29-1 to TRBJ2-1, with TRBD2 matching 11 bases. With V trimmed by 2 bases and J by 1 base, 4 bases remained unmatched. CDR1 SQVTM and CDR2 ANQGSEA come from the germline V gene. This CDR3 contains 16 residues. CDR3 residues: CSVETGLAVSYNEQFF. The CDR3, as DNA: TGCAGCGTTGAAACGGGACTAGCGGTTTCCTACAATGAGCAGTTCTTC.